Listed below are T cell receptor beta chains from one sample, sequenced in a study of T cells in localized non-small cell lung cancer. Data came from immunoSEQ multiplex PCR; TCRdb stores just in-frame clones and leaves some out. The data contain 100,000 or so clones, approximately 91% of them singletons. The specimen comprised PBMCs, sampled before any cancer treatment. The receptors originated from a woman aged 40-69 years with stage II squamous cell lung carcinoma. The CDR3 runs from the conserved cysteine through the conserved F or W. The order of the fields is J gene, V gene, CDR3 protein.

TRBJ1-2	TRBV6-6	CASSYSGGAEGYTF
TRBJ1-1	TRBV10-2	CASSVGGAEAFF
TRBJ1-5	TRBV27	CASRGGDVQPQHF
TRBJ1-4	TRBV27	CASSSTGTGVEKLFF
TRBJ2-7	TRBV30	CAWSVLNGPYEQYF
TRBJ1-1	TRBV19	CASIRDSVNTEAFF
TRBJ1-6	TRBV4-2	CASSQALFGSPLHF
TRBJ1-3	TRBV28	CASTRSGNTIYF
TRBJ2-1	TRBV5-4	CASSFGQGRNEQFF
TRBJ2-7	TRBV30	CAGGQSYEQYF
TRBJ2-7	TRBV28	CASASLGGSYEQYF